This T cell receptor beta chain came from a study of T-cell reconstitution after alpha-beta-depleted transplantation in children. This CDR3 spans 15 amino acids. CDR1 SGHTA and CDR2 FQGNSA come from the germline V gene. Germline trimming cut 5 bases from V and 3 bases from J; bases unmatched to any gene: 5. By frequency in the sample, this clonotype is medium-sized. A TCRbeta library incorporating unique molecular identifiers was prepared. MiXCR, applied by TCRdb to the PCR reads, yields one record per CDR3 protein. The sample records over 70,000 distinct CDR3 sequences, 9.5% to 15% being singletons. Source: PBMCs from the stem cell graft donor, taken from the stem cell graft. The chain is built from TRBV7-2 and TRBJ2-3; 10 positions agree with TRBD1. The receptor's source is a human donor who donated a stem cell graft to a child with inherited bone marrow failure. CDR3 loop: CASSARDRGTDTQYF. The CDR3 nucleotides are TGTGCCAGCAGCGCCCGGGACAGGGGAACAGATACGCAGTATTTT.